The source of this TCR beta chain is a study of blood T cell repertoires in COVID-19. Overall study context: Samples came from the United States, Italy and Spain, spanning acute and convalescent COVID-19.

Germline assignment: CDR1 KGHSH and CDR2 LQKENI. The CDR3 runs to 15 residues. V was clipped by 1 base and J by 4 bases; unmatched bases: 2. Authors' analysis steps: Scientists estimated how many nucleated cells there were by amplifying reference gene primers. The method was immunoSEQ multiplex PCR; TCRdb's version includes in-frame clones alone and lacks a portion of them. The V and J calls and clone size come from that table; D and trimming were worked out from the DNA. Here the sample spans 48,000 or so clones, 80% to 95% being singletons. The specimen was peripheral blood. This TCR derives from a human donor in a cohort sampled during active COVID-19. V usage is TRBV18 and J usage is TRBJ1-3, with 9 bases aligning to TRBD1. DNA for the CDR3: TGTGCCAGCTCACCACGGGACAGGGTAGGAAACACCATATATTTT. It is translated as CASSPRDRVGNTIYF.